This section outlines one T cell receptor (beta chain) sequence together with its context. This clone's antigen is unknown. The sample holds no much larger clone one base away, and base qualities are not on file. These data come from a study of PD-1 blockade in classical Hodgkin lymphoma (dated by TCRdb to about 2020). Looking at the study overall: Nivolumab dosing was 3 mg/kg intravenously every 2 weeks, continuing until either disease progression or unacceptable toxicity. The study used CyTOF and TCR beta sequencing to define a peripheral blood immune signature of response to PD-1 blockade in classical Hodgkin lymphoma.

The Qiagen DNeasy kit was used to extract genomic DNA from unsorted PBMCs and from the negatively selected CD4+ and CD8+ fractions. Using primers that anneal to V and J segments, immunoSEQ multiplex PCR amplified the TCR beta CDR3 regions. Amplification bias was minimized using a synthetic immune receptor repertoire, and residual bias was removed computationally after sequencing. As for the authors' bioinformatics: Repertoire diversity was quantified as the Shannon entropy index using custom Python scripts. Unsorted, CD4+ and CD8+ repertoires were analyzed separately, except for combined analyses in which CD4+ and CD8+ sequences were merged in silico. A clone counted as expanded when the clone's frequency after treatment rose at least 2-fold relative to C1D1, and clones undetected at baseline were given a pseudocount of 0.5. Singleton clones were defined as clones with 0 or 1 copy at C1D1, and non-singleton clones were defined as clones with 2 or more copies. Clones expanded in unsorted samples were labelled as CD4+, CD8+ or unknown by matching protein sequences in sorted samples from the same patient. Wilcoxon tests on paired samples were used to test changes in diversity from C1D1 to C4D1. This immuneACCESS table, as held by TCRdb, lists in-frame sequences with V and J called but not all clones. Of the missing ones, under half trace to an unresolved V gene in checked studies; the others have no known cause. D and trimming come from the DNA, and the V and J calls and clone size come from that table. The sample profile shows some 45,000 clones; around 80% of them were found once. The ten top clones hold around a third of the sample.

Summary of the overall study and its limitations: Lower diversity was seen in patients whose nivolumab began less than 1 year after ASCT, and these patients were left out of later analyses so that immune reconstitution would not confound the results. CD4+ but not CD8+ TCR diversity rose significantly by C4D1 (p=0.0027 vs p=0.16), most apparent in complete responders (p=0.02). Among trial patients, those achieving complete response had baseline diversity similar to that of newly diagnosed patients, while diversity was significantly lower in partial responders and progressors. The study covered only a single clinical trial cohort, and the causes of the repertoire differences, possibly disease activity or prior therapy, were still not defined. Newly diagnosed patients were reported to have lower baseline TCR diversity than healthy donors, and relapsed/refractory patients were reported to have lower baseline TCR diversity still.

The sample's time point, from its label and the paper: cycle 4 day 1 (C4D1), after about 6 weeks of nivolumab. All trial patients had relapsed after autologous stem cell transplantation, with cohorts A, B and C differing in prior brentuximab vedotin exposure. The trial cohort was composed of 56 patients with relapsed/refractory classical Hodgkin lymphoma, for whom complete response, partial response or progressive disease was recorded as best overall response. Trial patients were treated with single-agent nivolumab in the multi-cohort phase II CheckMate 205 trial. An independent review committee assessed best overall response by applying the 2007 International Working Group response criteria. Trial PBMCs were obtained immediately prior to nivolumab initiation (C1D1) and on therapy at cycle 2 day 1 and cycle 4 day 1. Peripheral blood was collected in 8 mL Vacutainer Cell Preparation Tubes, from which PBMCs were isolated by centrifugation and then cryopreserved.

Cut back by 0 bases and 3 bases, the V and J ends lie 15 bases apart. CDR1 is given as LNHNV and CDR2 as YYDKDF, both from the germline V gene (reference sequence). Counted from cysteine to phenylalanine, this CDR3 has 16 amino acids. Here the CDR3 DNA is all that survives: 48 bases in frame from base 1. The rearranged chain carries TRBV15 and TRBJ2-7; the D gene assignment is ambiguous. The receptor's source is a human donor with classical Hodgkin lymphoma. The source material was peripheral blood mononuclear cells (PBMCs), sampled before the fourth cycle of nivolumab. The base sequence is TGTGCCACCAGCAGAGATTTGGTGGGTACCTACTACGAGCAGTACTTC. Its translation reads: CATSRDLVGTYYEQYF.